The 16 T cell receptor beta chains given below trace back to one sample, sequenced in a study of blood T cell repertoires in COVID-19. The method was immunoSEQ multiplex PCR; TCRdb's version includes in-frame clones alone and lacks a portion of them. The sample has under 250,000 clones, 75% to 90% seen once; the top ten hold around 6.9%. The material sequenced was peripheral blood. These receptors were taken from a man between 60 and 70 years old who had recovered from COVID-19.

The chain recombines TRBV4-2 with TRBJ2-2; 12 bases are shared with TRBD2. Germline loops: CDR1 LGHNA, CDR2 YNFKEQ. Trimming took 4 bases from V and 10 from J; bases not matched to a gene: 10. This CDR3 has 16 amino acids. CDR3 loop: CASSPRLAGEREELFF. In DNA, the CDR3 is TGTGCCAGCAGCCCCAGACTAGCGGGAGAAAGGGAGGAGCTGTTTTTT.

This rearrangement joins TRBV14 to TRBJ1-3; D gene unclear. Trimming cost V 6 bases and J 5 bases, with 20 bases left between them. In germline, CDR1 is SGHDN, CDR2 FVKESK. CDR3 length: 16 residues. The DNA of the CDR3 is TGTGCCAGCAGTCCTCCGGGCAGTGGGAGGCGAAACACCATATATTTT. Amino acids: CASSPPGSGRRNTIYF.

The chain employs TRBV3-1 (or the pseudogene TRBV3-2) and TRBJ1-5; TRBD1 might be the D (5 bases). V was clipped by 0 bases and J by 6 bases, with 12 bases between them. CDR1 is LGHDT and CDR2 is YNNKEL in the germline V gene (reference sequence). CDR3 size: 15 residues. CDR3 coding DNA: TGTGCCAGCAGCCAAGATCCAGGGAACGGTCAGCCCCAGCATTTT. Protein product: CASSQDPGNGQPQHF.

CDR3 bases: TGTGCCAGCAGCTGGGGGACTAGCGGGTACTCCTACGAGCAGTACTTC. It specifies CASSWGTSGYSYEQYF. V is TRBV5-4 and J is TRBJ2-7; TRBD2 matches 12 bases. The V segment lost 3 bases and the J segment 0 bases; nucleotides outside the gene matches: 4. This CDR3 spans 16 amino acids. Per germline, CDR1 SGHNT and CDR2 YYREEE (reference sequence).

The rearrangement links TRBV7-3 to TRBJ2-2; 11 nucleotides match TRBD2. This CDR3 is 16 amino acids long. The J segment lost 8 bases and the V segment lost 5 bases, leaving 10 bases of the junction unmatched. CDR1 is SGHTA and CDR2 is FQGTGA in the germline V gene. As DNA, the CDR3 is TGTGCCAGCAGCGCATCCCCTAGCGGGGGGAGTGGGGAGCTGTTTTTT. Amino acid sequence: CASSASPSGGSGELFF.

This clone was detected a few times. The chain carries TRBV7-3 and TRBJ2-2; 10 nucleotides agree with TRBD2. The CDR3 loop spans 15 amino acids. Losses at the gene ends were 6 bases for V and 0 bases for J; bases not matched to a gene: 1. Looked up from germline, CDR1 is SGHTA and CDR2 is FQGTGA. CDR3 region: CASSLAGANTGELFF. CDR3 in DNA: TGTGCCAGCAGTCTAGCGGGAGCGAACACCGGGGAGCTGTTTTTT.

The chain combines TRBV27 with TRBJ1-2, with D maybe TRBD1 (5 bases). V was shortened by 6 bases and J by 0 bases, with 17 bases between the two germline ends. The CDR3 is made up of 16 amino acids. CDR1 is MNHEY, CDR2 SMNVEV, per germline (reference sequence). The CDR3 region is CASSLFPTATNYGYTF. CDR3 coding DNA: TGTGCCAGCAGCCTTTTCCCGACAGCTACTAACTATGGCTACACCTTC.

This clone was recorded at least ten times. V and J are TRBV7-8 and TRBJ2-3, with D perhaps matching TRBD1 (6 bases). CDR1 and CDR2 from the germline V gene are SGHVS and FQNEAQ. The CDR3 totals 15 residues. The V and J ends lost 2 bases and 2 bases respectively, with 11 bases between them. CDR3 region: CASSLSPGDTDTQYF. Here the CDR3 DNA reads TGTGCCAGCAGCTTAAGTCCAGGGGACACAGATACGCAGTATTTT.

The rearrangement uses TRBV7-3 and TRBJ2-1; D may be TRBD1 (6 bases). Between the trimmed V and J ends, which lost 4 bases and 4 bases, there was a span of 11 bases. The germline V gene encodes CDR1 SGHTA and CDR2 FQGTGA. This CDR3 has 14 residues. The CDR3, as DNA: TGTGCCAGCAGCTCGGACAGCCAATACAATGAGCAGTTCTTC. This encodes CASSSDSQYNEQFF.

The chain combines TRBV19 with TRBJ1-5; TRBD1 agrees at 8 bases. CDR1 LNHDA and CDR2 SQIVND come from the germline V gene (reference sequence). V lost 6 bases, J lost 6 bases, and 13 bases stayed unmatched. The length of the CDR3 is 16 residues. CDR3 amino acids: CASRDRQGAFSQPQHF. CDR3 in DNA: TGTGCCAGTAGAGATAGGCAGGGGGCATTTAGTCAGCCCCAGCATTTT.

This rearrangement joins TRBV6-2 or TRBV6-3 to TRBJ1-2; D not certain. The V and J ends lost 0 bases and 4 bases respectively, with 9 bases between them. Germline CDR1 MNHEY, CDR2 SVGEGT. The CDR3 is made up of 14 amino acids. The CDR3 DNA reads TGTGCCAGCAGTTACTCGGACTGGCGCTATGGCTACACCTTC. Amino acid sequence: CASSYSDWRYGYTF.

CDR3 nucleotide sequence: TGTGCCAGCAGTTCCGGGACACTGAACACTGAAGCTTTCTTT. The encoded protein is CASSSGTLNTEAFF. This chain uses TRBV6-1 with TRBJ1-1, with D possibly matching TRBD1 (6 bases). This CDR3 spans 14 amino acids. V was cut by 5 bases and J by 0 bases, with 10 bases left in between. Germline V lookup: CDR1 MNHNS, CDR2 SASEGT.

The chain has TRBV5-1 and TRBJ1-2; D is undetermined. The CDR3 has 13 residues. V lost 0 bases, J lost 5 bases, and 8 bases lay in between. Germline loops: CDR1 SGHRS, CDR2 YFSETQ. The CDR3 DNA sequence: TGCGCCAGCAGCTTGGCCTCAGGATATGGCTACACCTTC. Encoded protein: CASSLASGYGYTF.

V gene TRBV7-2 combines with J gene TRBJ2-7; 12 positions match TRBD2. The trim removed 4 bases at V and 4 bases at J, leaving 5 bases unmatched. CDR1 and CDR2 from the germline V gene are SGHTA and FQGNSA. CDR3 length: 15 residues. Written as DNA, the CDR3 is TGTGCCAGCAGCTCGACTAGCGGGAGACAGTACGAGCAGTACTTC. It translates to CASSSTSGRQYEQYF.

This chain uses TRBV24-1 with TRBJ1-3; D is uncertain. Germline lookup yields CDR1 KGHDR and CDR2 SFDVKD. The V end was cut by 4 bases, the J end by 0 bases, with 9 bases between. This CDR3 is 15 amino acids long. CDR3 sequence (DNA): TGTGCCACCAGTGACCTCGTCGGCTCTGGAAACACCATATATTTT. Residues: CATSDLVGSGNTIYF.

This clone was observed a few times. Other DNA sequences of this sample code for an identical CDR3. The chain joins TRBV11-3 to TRBJ2-1; D gene unclear. Germline assignment: CDR1 SGHNT and CDR2 YENEEA. V was shortened by 6 bases and J by 0 bases, with 15 bases between the two germline ends. The CDR3 is 16 amino acids. CDR3 bases: TGTGCCAGCAGTTCCTCCGGGTTGAGCTCCTACAATGAGCAGTTCTTC. Encoded protein: CASSSSGLSSYNEQFF.